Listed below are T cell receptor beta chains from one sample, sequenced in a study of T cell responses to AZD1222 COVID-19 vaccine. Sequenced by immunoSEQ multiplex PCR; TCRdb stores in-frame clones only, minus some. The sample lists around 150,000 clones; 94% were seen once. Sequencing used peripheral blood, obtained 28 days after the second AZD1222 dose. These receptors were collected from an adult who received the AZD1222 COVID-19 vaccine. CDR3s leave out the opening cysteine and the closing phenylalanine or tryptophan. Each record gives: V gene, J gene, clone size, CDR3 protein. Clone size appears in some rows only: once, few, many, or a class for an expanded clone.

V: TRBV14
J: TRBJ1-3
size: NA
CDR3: ASSQDIYSGNTIY

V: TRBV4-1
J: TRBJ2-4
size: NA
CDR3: ASSPNDLASLAKNIQY

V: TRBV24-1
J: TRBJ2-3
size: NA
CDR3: ATGGSGGSTDTQY

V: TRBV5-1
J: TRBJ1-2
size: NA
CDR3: ASSLAGNYGYT

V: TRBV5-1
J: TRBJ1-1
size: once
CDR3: ASSLVRGEKNTEAF

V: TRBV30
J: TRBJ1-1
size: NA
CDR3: AWSRTHGDTEAF

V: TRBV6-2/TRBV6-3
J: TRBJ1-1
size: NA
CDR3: ASSYGLQTHEAF

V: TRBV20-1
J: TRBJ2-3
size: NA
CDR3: SASPTAENTDTQY

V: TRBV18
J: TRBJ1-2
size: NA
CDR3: ASSPLEGMEYGYT

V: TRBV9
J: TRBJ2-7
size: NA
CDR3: ASSSGILPYEQY

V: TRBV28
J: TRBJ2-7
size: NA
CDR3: ASSFGVAGGRGEQY

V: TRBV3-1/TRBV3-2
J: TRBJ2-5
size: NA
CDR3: ASSQGSGMETQY

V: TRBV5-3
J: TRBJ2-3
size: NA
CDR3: ARSSPGQGDTDTQY

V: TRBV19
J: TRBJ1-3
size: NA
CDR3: ASSTTGGSGNTIY

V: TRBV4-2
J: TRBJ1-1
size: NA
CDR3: ASSQAAGTEAF

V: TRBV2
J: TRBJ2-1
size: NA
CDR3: ASGRLAGGPRYNEQF

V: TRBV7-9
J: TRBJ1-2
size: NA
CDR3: ASSPQDYGYT

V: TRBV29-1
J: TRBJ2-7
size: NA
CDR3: SVEAARSYEQY

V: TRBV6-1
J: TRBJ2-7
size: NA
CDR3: ASSEATQDDEQY

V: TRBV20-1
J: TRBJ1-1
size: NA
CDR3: SASPRDLEGKEAF

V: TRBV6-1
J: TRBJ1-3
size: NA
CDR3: ASSEFPASSGNTIY

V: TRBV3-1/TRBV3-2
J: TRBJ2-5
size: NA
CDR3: ASSQVAGGPFRETQY

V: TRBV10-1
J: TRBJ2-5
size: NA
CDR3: ASSIRAQETQY

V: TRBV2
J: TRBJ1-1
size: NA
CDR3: ASRGQGPTEAF

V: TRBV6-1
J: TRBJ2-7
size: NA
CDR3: ASSEVGGPSYEQY

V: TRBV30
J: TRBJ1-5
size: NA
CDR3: AWSAQKNQPQH

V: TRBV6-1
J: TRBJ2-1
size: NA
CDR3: ASSEPGLARFVVEQF

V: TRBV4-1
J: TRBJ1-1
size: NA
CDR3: ASSQAGATAGRL

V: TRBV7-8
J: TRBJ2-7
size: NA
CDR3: ASAFGGPSYEQY